The clone carrying this TCR beta chain was counted at least ten times. The sample belongs to a study of low-dose radiotherapy and immunotherapy resistance in tumors. Study as a whole: Cohort 1 was given 0.5 Gy per fraction every 2 weeks, for 6.5 Gy total. Aspirin was taken orally at 300 mg daily by patients, and this continued for four cycles from cycle 1 day 1.

Priming of first-strand cDNA relied on TRAV- and TRBV-specific primers (covering alpha and beta chains). The authors amplified TCRs for 20 PCR cycles with a constant-region primer and a V-primer adapter. In vitro transcription amplified the mRNA that had been isolated. MiXCR, run by TCRdb on the reads, gives a single entry per CDR3 protein. The data contain nearly 60,000 distinct CDR3 sequences, 23% of them singletons. Specified time point: after trial treatment. Treatment described: LDRT plus nivolumab, ipilimumab, low-dose cyclophosphamide and aspirin (RACIN trial). The V segment lost 2 bases and the J segment 5 bases; nucleotides outside the gene matches: 9. The CDR3 spans 16 residues. Germline-derived CDR1 and CDR2 are LGHNA and YSLEER.

The TCR was taken from a male donor with prostate cancer. This chain links TRBV4-3 with TRBJ2-7, with 10 bases identical to TRBD1. The specimen comprised PBMCs, sampled after low-dose radiotherapy plus immunotherapy. CDR3 residues: CASSQTWDRGFHEQYF. The CDR3 DNA reads as TGCGCCAGCAGCCAAACTTGGGACAGGGGCTTCCACGAGCAGTACTTC.